A selection of T cell receptor beta chains follows, all from one sample in a study of cytomegalovirus exposure and HLA in healthy donors. Using immunoSEQ multiplex PCR, the repertoire was profiled, and TCRdb retains in-frame clones only, with some absent. The sample holds fewer than 200,000 clones, 75% to 85% seen once. Sequenced input: PBMCs. The receptors come from a boy between 10 and 17 years old in good health and CMV-seronegative. Both conserved end residues are part of each CDR3. D genes are given only for firm matches. The size entry is marked missing in some rows and otherwise reads once, few, many or a size class.

D: TRBD2
J: TRBJ2-1
size: .
V: TRBV5-6
CDR3: CASSFMTSGADEQFF
DNA: TGTGCCAGCAGCTTTATGACTAGCGGGGCCGATGAGCAGTTCTTC

D: .
J: TRBJ2-7
size: .
V: TRBV7-9
CDR3: CSSSLGGSGGAYEQYF
DNA: TGTTCCAGCAGCTTAGGGGGCTCCGGGGGTGCCTACGAGCAGTACTTC

D: TRBD1
J: TRBJ2-2
size: .
V: TRBV19
CDR3: CASSILGRGTGGTGELFF
DNA: TGTGCCAGTAGTATTTTAGGCCGCGGGACAGGGGGAACCGGGGAGCTGTTTTTT

D: .
J: TRBJ2-3
size: .
V: TRBV19
CDR3: CASSIQGLTDTQYF
DNA: TGTGCCAGTAGTATCCAGGGCTTGACAGATACGCAGTATTTT

D: TRBD1
J: TRBJ2-2
size: .
V: TRBV4-3
CDR3: CASSQDYGTGGSTGELFF
DNA: TGCGCCAGCAGCCAAGATTACGGGACAGGGGGATCCACCGGGGAGCTGTTTTTT

D: TRBD1
J: TRBJ2-7
size: .
V: TRBV14
CDR3: CASSPGTARKYF
DNA: TGTGCCAGCAGCCCAGGGACAGCGAGAAAGTACTTC

D: .
J: TRBJ1-6
size: .
V: TRBV2
CDR3: CASRDTPNSPLHF
DNA: TGTGCCAGCAGGGACACACCCAATTCACCCCTCCACTTT

D: .
J: TRBJ1-1
size: .
V: TRBV10-3
CDR3: CAISESADNTEAFF
DNA: TGTGCCATCAGTGAGTCGGCGGATAACACTGAAGCTTTCTTT

D: .
J: TRBJ2-3
size: .
V: TRBV7-8
CDR3: CASSPHWDWTTDTQYF
DNA: TGTGCCAGCAGCCCTCATTGGGACTGGACCACAGATACGCAGTATTTT

D: .
J: TRBJ2-6
size: .
V: TRBV30
CDR3: CAWRSRLTGANVLTF
DNA: TGTGCCTGGCGGTCCAGGCTGACTGGGGCCAACGTCCTGACTTTC

D: .
J: TRBJ2-2
size: once
V: TRBV19
CDR3: CASSSGGGGELFF
DNA: TGTGCCAGTAGTTCCGGTGGTGGCGGGGAGCTGTTTTTT

D: .
J: TRBJ2-1
size: few
V: TRBV5-1
CDR3: CASTTGNEQFF
DNA: TGCGCCAGCACTACAGGGAATGAGCAGTTCTTC

D: TRBD1
J: TRBJ1-2
size: .
V: TRBV11-2
CDR3: CASSQGQLFGYTF
DNA: TGTGCCAGCAGCCAGGGACAGTTGTTTGGCTACACCTTC

D: .
J: TRBJ2-5
size: .
V: TRBV20-1
CDR3: CSATSETQYF
DNA: TGCAGTGCTACCTCAGAGACCCAGTACTTC

D: TRBD2
J: TRBJ2-1
size: .
V: TRBV11-2
CDR3: CASSFPLAGGANEQFF
DNA: TGTGCCAGCAGCTTCCCCCTAGCGGGGGGCGCCAATGAGCAGTTCTTC

D: .
J: TRBJ2-2
size: .
V: TRBV10-3
CDR3: CASMNQAIGTGELFF
DNA: TGTGCCTCAATGAACCAGGCGATAGGCACCGGGGAGCTGTTTTTT

D: TRBD2
J: TRBJ2-7
size: .
V: TRBV7-8
CDR3: CASSLWEGQYNEQYF
DNA: TGTGCCAGCAGCTTATGGGAGGGCCAGTATAACGAGCAGTACTTC

D: TRBD2
J: TRBJ2-2
size: .
V: TRBV7-8
CDR3: CASSPTSGANTGELFF
DNA: TGTGCCAGCAGCCCTACTAGCGGGGCTAACACCGGGGAGCTGTTTTTT

D: TRBD1
J: TRBJ1-3
size: .
V: TRBV19
CDR3: CASSIEGQGAGNTIYF
DNA: TGTGCCAGTAGTATTGAGGGACAGGGGGCTGGAAACACCATATATTTT

D: .
J: TRBJ2-1
size: .
V: TRBV7-8
CDR3: CASSSRDWNYNEQFF
DNA: TGTGCCAGCAGCTCCCGGGACTGGAACTACAATGAGCAGTTCTTC

D: .
J: TRBJ2-1
size: .
V: TRBV7-9
CDR3: CASSLGTSKYNEQFF
DNA: TGTGCCAGCAGCTTAGGGACTTCGAAGTACAATGAGCAGTTCTTC

D: .
J: TRBJ2-6
size: .
V: TRBV19
CDR3: CASTWVRRSLSGANVLTF
DNA: TGTGCCAGTACCTGGGTGAGGAGATCTCTTTCTGGGGCCAACGTCCTGACTTTC